The 30 T cell receptor beta chains listed next were all sequenced from one sample in a study of shared clonotypes between healthy human individuals. Produced via immunoSEQ multiplex PCR; TCRdb's table is partial and in-frame only. The sample lists millions of clones; about 92% were seen once. Material: naive CD4+ T cells sorted from blood. Subset defined: CD45RA+ positively selected. These receptors came from a man between 18 and 29 years old in good health.

This clone came up a few times. This chain joins TRBV29-1 and TRBJ1-5, with 11 bases aligning to TRBD1. V dropped 7 bases and J dropped 6; count of bases not matched to a gene: 8. The germline V gene has CDR1 SQVTM and CDR2 ANQGSEA. The CDR3 contains 14 residues. The CDR3 loop is CSAAGTGGGQPQHF. CDR3 DNA: TGCAGCGCTGCCGGGACAGGGGGAGGTCAGCCCCAGCATTTT.

In nucleotides, the CDR3 is TGTGCCAGCAGCTTGGGAGGGGGCGAGTACCCCCTCCACTTT. Translating gives CASSLGGGEYPLHF. The gene calls are TRBV5-4 and TRBJ1-6, with 7 bases aligning to TRBD1. The V gene end was trimmed by 0 bases and the J gene end by 13 bases; junction bases not matched to a gene: 7. The CDR3 extends over 14 amino acids. Germline lookup yields CDR1 SGHNT and CDR2 YYREEE (reference sequence).

The V and J genes are TRBV6-5 and TRBJ2-2; unclear D gene. Trimming pared 1 base from V and 6 bases from J, leaving 9 bases between. The V gene's germline CDR1 is MNHEY and CDR2 SVGAGI. This CDR3 is built from 14 residues. Here the CDR3 reads CASSYYFQAGELFF. As DNA, the CDR3 is TGTGCCAGCAGTTACTACTTTCAAGCCGGGGAGCTGTTTTTT.

V is TRBV9 and J is TRBJ2-2, with TRBD2 matching 15 bases. The germline gives CDR1 SGDLS, CDR2 YYNGEE. After removal of 0 bases from V and 1 base from J, the junction contained 4 bases not matched to a gene. The CDR3 runs 19 residues. The CDR3 sequence is CASSVDWGLAGGNTGELFF. The DNA of the CDR3 is TGTGCCAGCAGCGTAGATTGGGGACTAGCGGGAGGGAACACCGGGGAGCTGTTTTTT.

The V gene is TRBV7-2, the J gene TRBJ1-1, with unresolved D. Germline V gene sequence: CDR1 SGHTA, CDR2 FQGNSA. The CDR3 loop spans 15 amino acids. V was cut by 4 bases and J by 0 bases, with 12 bases left in between. The CDR3 region is CASSSLVAVNTEAFF. DNA for the CDR3: TGTGCCAGCAGCTCGCTGGTGGCGGTGAACACTGAAGCTTTCTTT.

This sequence joins TRBV30 and TRBJ1-6; 7 bases are shared with TRBD1. After removal of 5 bases from V and 5 bases from J, the junction contained 15 bases not matched to a gene. The CDR3 sequence is 17 residues long. Germline assignment: CDR1 GTSNPN and CDR2 SVGIG (reference sequence). CDR3 sequence (DNA): TGTGCCTGGGACAAAGGGAAGACAGGGAATAATAATTCACCCCTCCACTTT. Its protein product is CAWDKGKTGNNNSPLHF.

J is TRBJ2-3 and V is TRBV23-1; 10 bases line up with TRBD2. TRBV23-1 is sorted into the ORF group, with uncertain function. J gave up 0 bases and V 5 bases, and 8 bases lay outside the gene matches. CDR3 length equals 17 residues. The CDR3 DNA sequence: TGCGCCAGCAGTTGGGATCAGACTAGCGGGAGCACAGATACGCAGTATTTT. Translation: CASSWDQTSGSTDTQYF.

This chain connects TRBV10-3 to TRBJ2-1; the D is unclear. Germline V CDR1 and CDR2: ENHRY, SYGVKD. Trimming shortened V by 3 bases and J by 8 bases, and 5 bases separated the two germline ends. The length of the CDR3 is 11 residues. DNA for the CDR3: TGTGCCATCAGTGACGATGATGAGCAGTTCTTC. It specifies CAISDDDEQFF.

The chain is built from TRBV28 and TRBJ2-1; TRBD2 agrees at 7 bases. J was trimmed by 5 bases and V by 2 bases; bases with no gene match: 12. CDR3 length equals 17 residues. The germline V gene has CDR1 MDHEN and CDR2 SYDVKM. The CDR3 reads CASSLLPGSGENNEQFF. The CDR3 coding sequence is TGTGCCAGCAGTTTACTTCCCGGCAGCGGGGAGAACAATGAGCAGTTCTTC.

V gene TRBV27 combines with J gene TRBJ1-5; D gene uncertain. In germline, CDR1 is MNHEY, CDR2 SMNVEV (reference sequence). Trimming took off 3 bases at V and 3 bases at J, with 9 bases between the two ends. The CDR3 length is 14 residues. The chain's CDR3 is CASSLSRNNQPQHF. As DNA, the CDR3 is TGTGCCAGCAGTTTGTCTAGGAACAATCAGCCCCAGCATTTT.

J is TRBJ2-7 and V is TRBV2, with 8 nucleotides matching TRBD1. The V segment lost 8 bases and the J segment 0 bases; nucleotides outside the gene matches: 3. The CDR3 length is 13 residues. Germline V gene sequence: CDR1 SNHLY, CDR2 FYNNEI. Here the CDR3 DNA reads TGTGCCAGCGGGACAGGCAGCTCCTACGAGCAGTACTTC. Protein sequence: CASGTGSSYEQYF.

Note on this clone: Different DNA sequences within this sample yield the same CDR3. This chain connects TRBV14 to TRBJ2-7; D unclear. Germline lookup yields CDR1 SGHDN and CDR2 FVKESK. Between the trimmed V and J ends, which lost 2 bases and 4 bases, there was a span of 6 bases. The CDR3 contains 12 residues. The CDR3: CASSQSLYEQYF. The DNA of the CDR3 is TGTGCCAGCAGCCAATCCCTTTACGAGCAGTACTTC.

CDR3: CASSPAGRERETQYF. CDR3 nucleotide sequence: TGCGCCAGCAGCCCGGCTGGACGGGAACGGGAGACCCAGTACTTC. V and J are TRBV5-1 and TRBJ2-5; D possibly corresponds to TRBD2 (5 bases). The germline gives CDR1 SGHRS, CDR2 YFSETQ. The length of the CDR3 is 15 residues. V dropped 4 bases and J dropped 5 bases, with 18 bases sitting between them.

Only one count was recorded for this clone. V and J are TRBV5-1 and TRBJ1-1, with D perhaps TRBD1 (6 bases). Germline values: CDR1 SGHRS, CDR2 YFSETQ. Trimming removed 5 bases from V and 1 base from J, with 18 bases in between. The CDR3 has 16 amino acids. CDR3 sequence reads: CASRVLVGGENTEAFF. The CDR3 nucleotides read TGCGCCAGCAGGGTCTTAGTGGGGGGCGAGAACACTGAAGCTTTCTTT.

The rearrangement uses TRBV2 and TRBJ1-6; 7 bases map to TRBD1. Germline V gene sequence: CDR1 SNHLY, CDR2 FYNNEI. V gave up 4 bases and J gave up 6 bases; unmatched junction bases: 6. The CDR3 is 15 amino acids. The CDR3 region has the DNA TGTGCCAGCAGTGGAAGGACAGGTGGTAATTCACCCCTCCACTTT. Encoded protein: CASSGRTGGNSPLHF.

The chain recombines TRBV6-6 with TRBJ1-2; TRBD1 matches 10 bases. Germline CDR1 is MNHNY and CDR2 is SVGAGI (reference sequence). The CDR3 is 15 residues long. V trimming: 7 bases; J trimming: 6 bases; junction bases outside the gene matches: 11. The CDR3 here is CASKIPGTGVHGYTF. The CDR3, as DNA: TGTGCCAGCAAAATACCCGGGACAGGGGTGCATGGCTACACCTTC.

The rearrangement joins TRBV5-4 to TRBJ2-3, with TRBD2 matching over 9 bases. Germline loops: CDR1 SGHNT, CDR2 YYREEE (reference sequence). This CDR3 region has 16 residues. The V and J ends lost 3 bases and 6 bases, in that order; junction bases with no gene match: 11. In DNA, the CDR3 is TGTGCCAGCAGCTGGAGCGGGGGGTTAGCATCGGATACGCAGTATTTT. Translated, it gives CASSWSGGLASDTQYF. Combining the CDR3 with reference TRBV5-4 and TRBJ2-3 gives the whole variable domain ETGVTQSPTHLIKTRGQQVTLRCSSQSGHNTVSWYQQALGQGPQFIFQYYREEENGRGNFPPRFSGLQFPNYSSELNVNALELDDSALYLCASSWSGGLASDTQYFGPGTRLTVL.

The chain carries TRBV6-1 and TRBJ1-1; D not resolved. This CDR3 has 15 amino acids. CDR1 and CDR2 (germline): MNHNS, SASEGT. V was shortened by 0 bases and J by 0 bases, with 8 bases between the two germline ends. CDR3 nucleotide sequence: TGTGCCAGCAGTGAAGCGTTCACCGTGAACACTGAAGCTTTCTTT. Its protein product is CASSEAFTVNTEAFF.

The rearrangement joins TRBV18 to TRBJ2-7; 7 bases are shared with TRBD2. CDR1 is KGHSH, CDR2 LQKENI, per germline. Losses at the gene ends were 6 bases for V and 0 bases for J; bases not matched to a gene: 2. The CDR3 runs 13 residues. The CDR3 here is CASSTGGSYEQYF. CDR3 DNA: TGTGCCAGCTCTACGGGAGGCTCCTACGAGCAGTACTTC.

V is TRBV10-3 and J is TRBJ2-7, with 13 bases aligning to TRBD2. CDR3 length: 15 residues. Germline V CDR1 and CDR2: ENHRY, SYGVKD. V gave up 9 bases and J gave up 4 bases; unmatched junction bases: 9. The CDR3 is CAISGTSGIPYEQYF. CDR3 nucleotides: TGTGCCATATCCGGGACTAGCGGGATACCATACGAGCAGTACTTC.

V and J are TRBV30 and TRBJ2-1, with a possible D match to TRBD2 (6 bases). The V gene's germline CDR1 is GTSNPN and CDR2 SVGIG (reference sequence). The CDR3 is 14 residues long. V lost 2 bases, J lost 7 bases, and 15 bases lay in between. Here the CDR3 DNA reads TGTGCCTGGAGTCCGGGGGAGCCGGGGAATGAGCAGTTCTTC. This gives the protein CAWSPGEPGNEQFF.

This chain connects TRBV4-3 to TRBJ2-7; D assignment may be TRBD1 or TRBD2 (7 bases each). Trimming cost V 4 bases and J 4 bases, with 17 bases left between them. This CDR3 has 15 amino acids. Germline V gene data show CDR1 as LGHNA and CDR2 as YSLEER. In DNA form, the CDR3 reads TGCGCCAGCAGCCCCCTAGCGGCAGGGGGTTACGAGCAGTACTTC. The encoded protein is CASSPLAAGGYEQYF.

The rearrangement joins TRBV11-2 to TRBJ2-5; 13 bases fit TRBD2. There are 17 residues in the CDR3. Germline V gene data show CDR1 as SGHAT and CDR2 as FQNNGV. Trimming took 5 bases from V and 0 from J; bases not matched to a gene: 6. The CDR3 region has the DNA TGTGCCAGCAGCCTCGAGGGACTAGCGGGGAACCAAGAGACCCAGTACTTC. Translation: CASSLEGLAGNQETQYF.

The rearrangement joins TRBV18 to TRBJ2-2; D uncertain. The germline gives CDR1 KGHSH, CDR2 LQKENI. Trimming stripped 4 bases from V and 6 bases from J, with 9 bases between. The CDR3 length is 13 residues. This chain's CDR3 is CASSQRASGELFF. The CDR3 coding sequence is TGTGCCAGCTCACAAAGGGCATCCGGGGAGCTGTTTTTT.

This chain uses TRBV18 with TRBJ1-3; maybe TRBD1 (5 bases). There are 18 residues in the CDR3. V lost 4 bases and J 2 bases, leaving 21 bases between the germline ends. The germline V gene has CDR1 KGHSH and CDR2 LQKENI. CDR3 DNA sequence: TGTGCCAGCTCACAATCGCACCGCCAGGGCTTCCCTGGAAACACCATATATTTT. It translates to CASSQSHRQGFPGNTIYF.

This rearrangement joins TRBV5-1 to TRBJ2-1; no definite D call. With 3 bases removed from V and 2 bases from J, the gap between germline ends came to 9 bases. Germline V CDR1 and CDR2: SGHRS, YFSETQ. The length of the CDR3 is 14 residues. The CDR3: CASSSQTAYNEQFF. The DNA of the CDR3 is TGCGCCAGCAGCTCTCAGACGGCCTACAATGAGCAGTTCTTC.

This chain connects TRBV7-2 to TRBJ2-7; 8 nucleotides align to TRBD1. This CDR3 is 15 amino acids long. The V segment lost 3 bases and the J segment 3 bases; nucleotides outside the gene matches: 7. Germline assignment: CDR1 SGHTA and CDR2 FQGNSA. The CDR3 coding sequence is TGTGCCAGCAGCTTCTCGGGACAGGAGGGCTACGAGCAGTACTTC. Its translation is CASSFSGQEGYEQYF. Combining the CDR3 with reference TRBV7-2 and TRBJ2-7 gives the whole variable domain GAGVSQSPSNKVTEKGKDVELRCDPISGHTALYWYRQSLGQGLEFLIYFQGNSAPDKSGLPSDRFSAERTGGSVSTLTIQRTQQEDSAVYLCASSFSGQEGYEQYFGPGTRLTVT.

This chain joins TRBV10-3 and TRBJ2-7, with D tentatively TRBD1 or TRBD2 (5 bases each). The CDR3 runs 15 residues. V was clipped by 3 bases and J by 7 bases, with 19 bases between them. In germline, CDR1 is ENHRY, CDR2 SYGVKD. CDR3 sequence: CAISEGRDGGGEQYF. As DNA, the CDR3 is TGTGCCATCAGTGAAGGACGGGATGGGGGTGGAGAGCAGTACTTC.

The J gene is TRBJ2-7, the V gene TRBV7-9; 11 bases are a match to TRBD2. This CDR3 region has 18 residues. V trimming: 4 bases; J trimming: 0 bases; junction bases outside the gene matches: 11. Germline V gene data show CDR1 as SEHNR and CDR2 as FQNEAQ (reference sequence). The CDR3 sequence: CASSSLASGGRSSYEQYF. The CDR3 DNA is TGTGCCAGCAGCTCCTTGGCTAGCGGGGGGCGCAGCTCCTACGAGCAGTACTTC.

The chain recombines TRBV18 with TRBJ1-1; 9 nucleotides line up with TRBD1. Germline V gene sequence: CDR1 KGHSH, CDR2 LQKENI. The CDR3 is made up of 18 amino acids. Losses at the gene ends were 2 bases for V and 0 bases for J; bases not matched to a gene: 10. The CDR3 loop reads CASSPELGQGRMNTEAFF. The CDR3 DNA is TGTGCCAGCTCACCAGAACTCGGACAGGGGAGGATGAACACTGAAGCTTTCTTT.